Below, 2 T cell receptor beta chains from the same sample are listed, as sequenced in a study of molecular identifiers for immune sequencing clone quantification. TCRdb re-called the PCR reads with MiXCR, one entry per CDR3 protein. The data show tens of thousands of distinct CDR3 sequences, 20% to 25% seen once. The sequenced sample consisted of naive CD8+ T cells from blood, with Jurkat cell RNA spiked in. Stated subset: FACS-sorted CD8+CD4-CCR7+CD45RA+ naive T cells. These receptors were obtained from a human donor in good health. Some libraries in this study had Jurkat cell RNA spiked in.

This clonotype was observed many times. The chain joins TRBV27 to TRBJ2-3; D call uncertain. CDR3 length: 13 amino acids. Germline lookup yields CDR1 MNHEY and CDR2 SMNVEV (reference sequence). Trimming took 6 bases from V and 2 from J, leaving 9 bases between them. For the CDR3, the DNA is TGTGCCAGCAGCTTCGGATCCACAGATACGCAGTATTTT. The encoded protein is CASSFGSTDTQYF.

In this sample, this clonotype turned up many times. The CDR3 sequence is CAWTLAGGWVTDTQYF. CDR3 coding DNA: TGTGCCTGGACCTTAGCGGGGGGCTGGGTCACAGATACGCAGTATTTT. V usage is TRBV30 and J usage is TRBJ2-3; TRBD2 matches 10 bases. Germline V gene sequence: CDR1 GTSNPN, CDR2 SVGIG (reference sequence). The CDR3 covers 16 residues. J was trimmed by 2 bases and V by 4 bases; bases with no gene match: 9.